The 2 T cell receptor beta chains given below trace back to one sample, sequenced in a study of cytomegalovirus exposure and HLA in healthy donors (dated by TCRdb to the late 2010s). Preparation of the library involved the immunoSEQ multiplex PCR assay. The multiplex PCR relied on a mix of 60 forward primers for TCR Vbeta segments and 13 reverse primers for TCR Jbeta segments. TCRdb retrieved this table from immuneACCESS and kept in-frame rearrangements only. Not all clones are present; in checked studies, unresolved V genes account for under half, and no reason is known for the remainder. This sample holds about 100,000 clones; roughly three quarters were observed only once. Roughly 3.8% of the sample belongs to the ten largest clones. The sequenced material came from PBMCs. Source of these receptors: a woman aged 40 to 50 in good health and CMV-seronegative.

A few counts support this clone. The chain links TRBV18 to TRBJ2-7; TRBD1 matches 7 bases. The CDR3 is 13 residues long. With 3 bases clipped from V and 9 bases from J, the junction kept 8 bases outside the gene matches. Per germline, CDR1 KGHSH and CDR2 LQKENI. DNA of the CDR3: TGTGCCAGCTCACCGGAAACAGGGGCCGGGCAGTACTTC. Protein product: CASSPETGAGQYF.

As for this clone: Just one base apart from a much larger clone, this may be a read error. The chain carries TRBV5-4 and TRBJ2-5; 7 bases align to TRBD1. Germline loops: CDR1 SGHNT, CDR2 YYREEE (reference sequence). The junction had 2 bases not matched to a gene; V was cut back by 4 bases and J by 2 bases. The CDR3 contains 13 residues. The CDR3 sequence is CASSVGQQETQYF. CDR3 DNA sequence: TGTGCCAGCAGCGTGGGACAGCAAGAGACCCAGTACTTC.